This paragraph reports one T cell receptor (beta chain). Sequenced by immunoSEQ multiplex PCR; TCRdb stores in-frame clones only, minus some. The table includes about 83,000 clones, roughly 94% detected once. Looked up from germline, CDR1 is GTSNPN and CDR2 is SVGIG (reference sequence). The CDR3 spans 14 residues. V was cut by 0 bases and J by 4 bases, with 10 bases left in between. These data come from a study of technical replicates of blood from a handful of donors. The sample taken for sequencing was T cells isolated from PBMCs. The chain links TRBV30 to TRBJ1-5; D is possibly TRBD1 (5 bases). The TCR sequence derives from a human donor in good health. In DNA form, the CDR3 reads TGTGCCTGGAGTGTTCGCCAGGGTAATCAGCCCCAGCATTTT. Translating it yields CAWSVRQGNQPQHF.